A selection of T cell receptor beta chains follows, all from one sample in a study of CD8 T cells in ankylosing spondylitis. A single record per CDR3 protein comes from TCRdb applying MiXCR to the 5' RACE reads. The sample contains 650,000 to 800,000 distinct CDR3 sequences, under 20% of which appear only once. Specimen: blood, either unsorted or a sorted T cell fraction (not recorded which). These receptors were taken from a male donor with ankylosing spondylitis. Both conserved end residues are part of each CDR3. A D gene is named only where the DNA matches it firmly. The size entry is marked missing in some rows and otherwise reads once, few, many or a size class.

D: TRBD2; J: TRBJ2-3; size: few; V: TRBV12-3/TRBV12-4; length: 12; CDR3: CASSLGWLAGSF; DNA: TGTGCCAGCAGTTTAGGTTGGCTAGCGGGTTCTTTT
D: -; J: TRBJ2-6; size: few; V: TRBV5-5; length: 15; CDR3: CASSLAESGANVLTF; DNA: TGTGCCAGCAGCTTGGCCGAATCTGGGGCCAACGTCCTGACTTTC
D: -; J: TRBJ2-6; size: many; V: TRBV6-2/TRBV6-3; length: 16; CDR3: CASSYSRGSGANVLTF; DNA: TGTGCCAGCAGTTACTCTAGGGGCTCTGGGGCCAACGTCCTGACTTTC
D: -; J: TRBJ2-3; size: -; V: TRBV20-1; length: 14; CDR3: CSASRLGVSDTQYF; DNA: TGCAGTGCTTCTCGACTAGGTGTGTCAGATACGCAGTATTTT
D: TRBD2; J: TRBJ2-1; size: -; V: TRBV2; length: 17; CDR3: CASRGLAGGAMGDEQFF; DNA: TGTGCCAGCAGAGGACTAGCGGGAGGAGCCATGGGGGATGAGCAGTTCTTC
D: -; J: TRBJ1-1; size: few; V: TRBV27; length: 13; CDR3: CATRGGGTTEAFF; DNA: TGTGCCACTAGGGGTGGGGGAACCACTGAAGCTTTCTTT
D: -; J: TRBJ2-3; size: many; V: TRBV15; length: 11; CDR3: CATSITDTQYF; DNA: TGTGCCACCAGCATCACAGATACGCAGTATTTT
D: TRBD2; J: TRBJ2-3; size: few; V: TRBV18; length: 20; CDR3: CASSTTGTSGQDGGTDTQYF; DNA: TGTGCCAGCTCAACCACCGGGACTAGCGGCCAGGATGGGGGCACAGATACGCAGTATTTT
D: -; J: TRBJ2-7; size: -; V: TRBV11-2; length: 17; CDR3: CASSLVPVRWEVSEQYF; DNA: TGTGCCAGCAGCCTCGTACCCGTTAGGTGGGAAGTTAGCGAGCAGTACTTC
D: TRBD2; J: TRBJ2-3; size: many; V: TRBV12-3/TRBV12-4; length: 14; CDR3: CASNPSGGTDTQYF; DNA: TGTGCCAGCAACCCTAGCGGAGGCACAGATACGCAGTATTTT
D: -; J: TRBJ1-5; size: -; V: TRBV10-2; length: 15; CDR3: CASSAGGRSYQPQHF; DNA: TGCGCCAGCAGCGCCGGCGGCAGGAGTTATCAGCCCCAGCATTTT
D: TRBD1; J: TRBJ2-7; size: -; V: TRBV29-1; length: 12; CDR3: CSVSRDRAEQYF; DNA: TGCAGCGTTTCTCGGGACAGGGCCGAGCAGTACTTC
D: -; J: TRBJ1-1; size: many; V: TRBV4-2; length: 14; CDR3: CASSLNREGTEAFF; DNA: TGTGCCAGCAGCCTTAACAGGGAGGGCACTGAAGCTTTCTTT
D: TRBD1; J: TRBJ1-2; size: few; V: TRBV4-1; length: 16; CDR3: CASSRGLGQGANGYTF; DNA: TGCGCCAGCAGCCGAGGACTAGGACAGGGGGCCAATGGCTACACCTTC
D: TRBD1; J: TRBJ1-5; size: -; V: TRBV12-3/TRBV12-4; length: 16; CDR3: CASSWGGTGGWQPQHF; DNA: TGTGCCAGCAGTTGGGGGGGGACAGGGGGCTGGCAGCCCCAGCATTTT
D: -; J: TRBJ2-1; size: few; V: TRBV10-3; length: 15; CDR3: CAISFSGSSYNEQFF; DNA: TGTGCCATCAGTTTTAGCGGCAGCTCCTACAATGAGCAGTTCTTC
D: TRBD1; J: TRBJ2-3; size: -; V: TRBV20-1; length: 15; CDR3: CSARDRVLSTDTQYF; DNA: TGCAGTGCCCGAGACAGGGTTCTTAGCACAGATACGCAGTATTTT
D: -; J: TRBJ2-7; size: -; V: TRBV7-2; length: 13; CDR3: CASSLGSSGGKYF; DNA: TGTGCCAGCAGCTTAGGTTCTAGTGGCGGGAAGTACTTC
D: -; J: TRBJ2-6; size: many; V: TRBV6-5; length: 13; CDR3: CASRFSGANVLTF; DNA: TGTGCCAGCAGGTTCTCTGGGGCCAACGTCCTGACTTTC
D: -; J: TRBJ1-1; size: few; V: TRBV7-9; length: 13; CDR3: CASSSGDNTEAFF; DNA: TGTGCCAGCAGCTCAGGGGACAACACTGAAGCTTTCTTT
D: TRBD1; J: TRBJ1-5; size: -; V: TRBV20-1; length: 14; CDR3: CSASRGQSYQPQHF; DNA: TGCAGTGCTAGTCGGGGACAGTCCTATCAGCCCCAGCATTTT
D: TRBD1; J: TRBJ2-7; size: few; V: TRBV12-5; length: 13; CDR3: CASGFDRGYEQYF; DNA: TGTGCTAGTGGTTTTGACAGGGGTTACGAGCAGTACTTC
D: -; J: TRBJ2-5; size: -; V: TRBV2; length: 12; CDR3: CASGFGGETQYF; DNA: TGTGCCAGCGGATTCGGGGGAGAGACCCAGTACTTC
D: -; J: TRBJ1-3; size: few; V: TRBV25-1; length: 11; CDR3: CASSDRNTIYF; DNA: TGTGCCAGCAGTGATCGAAACACCATATATTTT
D: TRBD1; J: TRBJ2-7; size: few; V: TRBV20-1; length: 14; CDR3: CSARPTGSPPEQYF; DNA: TGCAGTGCTAGACCGACAGGGTCCCCGCCCGAGCAGTACTTC
D: TRBD1; J: TRBJ2-7; size: -; V: TRBV9; length: 15; CDR3: CASSVGTGGEYEQYF; DNA: TGTGCCAGCAGCGTTGGGACAGGGGGCGAATACGAGCAGTACTTC
D: TRBD1; J: TRBJ2-1; size: many; V: TRBV4-1; length: 16; CDR3: CASSQEGQVGYNEQFF; DNA: TGCGCCAGCAGCCAAGAAGGACAGGTCGGTTACAATGAGCAGTTCTTC
D: -; J: TRBJ1-2; size: -; V: TRBV10-2; length: 12; CDR3: CASSELGYGYTF; DNA: TGCGCCAGCAGTGAGCTGGGGTATGGCTACACCTTC